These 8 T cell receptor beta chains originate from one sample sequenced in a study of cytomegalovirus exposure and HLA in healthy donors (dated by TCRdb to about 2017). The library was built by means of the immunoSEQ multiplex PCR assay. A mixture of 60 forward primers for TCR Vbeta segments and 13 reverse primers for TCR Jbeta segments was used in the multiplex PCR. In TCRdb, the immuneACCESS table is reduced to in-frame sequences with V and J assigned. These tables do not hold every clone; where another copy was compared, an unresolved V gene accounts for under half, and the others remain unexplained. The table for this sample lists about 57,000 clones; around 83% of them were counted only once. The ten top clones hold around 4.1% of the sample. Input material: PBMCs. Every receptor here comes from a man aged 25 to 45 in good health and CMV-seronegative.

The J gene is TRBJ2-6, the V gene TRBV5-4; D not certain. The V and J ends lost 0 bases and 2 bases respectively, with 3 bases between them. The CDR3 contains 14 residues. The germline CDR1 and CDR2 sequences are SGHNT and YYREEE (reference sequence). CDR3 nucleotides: TGTGCCAGCAGCTTGGGGCCTGGGGCCAACGTCCTGACTTTC. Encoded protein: CASSLGPGANVLTF.

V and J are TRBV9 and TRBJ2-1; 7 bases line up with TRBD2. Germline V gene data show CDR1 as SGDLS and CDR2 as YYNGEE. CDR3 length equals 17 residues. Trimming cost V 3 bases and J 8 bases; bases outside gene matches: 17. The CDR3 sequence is CASSDPRGGRAGYEQFF. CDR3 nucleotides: TGTGCCAGCAGCGATCCCCGTGGGGGGAGGGCCGGCTATGAGCAGTTCTTC. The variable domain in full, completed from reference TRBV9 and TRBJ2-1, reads DSGVTQTPKHLITATGQRVTLRCSPRSGDLSVYWYQQSLDQGLQFLIQYYNGEERAKGNILERFSAQQFPDLHSELNLSSLELGDSALYFCASSDPRGGRAGYEQFFGPGTRLTVL.

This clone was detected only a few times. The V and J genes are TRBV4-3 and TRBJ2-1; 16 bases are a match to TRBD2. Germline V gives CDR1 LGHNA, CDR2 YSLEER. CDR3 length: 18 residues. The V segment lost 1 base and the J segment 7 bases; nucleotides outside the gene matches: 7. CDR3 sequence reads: CASSQALGTSGRGNEQFF. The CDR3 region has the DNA TGCGCCAGCAGCCAAGCGTTGGGGACTAGCGGGAGGGGAAATGAGCAGTTCTTC.

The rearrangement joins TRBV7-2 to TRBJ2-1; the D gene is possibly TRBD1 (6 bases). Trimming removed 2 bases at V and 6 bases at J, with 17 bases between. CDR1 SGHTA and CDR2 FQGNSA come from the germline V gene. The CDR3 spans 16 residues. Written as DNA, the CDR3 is TGTGCCAGCAGCTTATTTACAGGGTCTCCTCTCAATGAGCAGTTCTTC. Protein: CASSLFTGSPLNEQFF.

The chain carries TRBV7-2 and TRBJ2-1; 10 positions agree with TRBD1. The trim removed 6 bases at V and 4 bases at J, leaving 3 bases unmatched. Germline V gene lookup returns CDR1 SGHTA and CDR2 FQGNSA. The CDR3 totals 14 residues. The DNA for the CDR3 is TGTGCCAGCAGTCCGGGACAGGGGTACAATGAGCAGTTCTTC. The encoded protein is CASSPGQGYNEQFF.

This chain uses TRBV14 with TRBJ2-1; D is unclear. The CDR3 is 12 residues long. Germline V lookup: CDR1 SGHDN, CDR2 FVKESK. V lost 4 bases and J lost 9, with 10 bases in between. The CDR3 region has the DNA TGTGCCAGCAGCCTTTCCGTCGGTGAGCAGTTCTTC. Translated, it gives CASSLSVGEQFF.

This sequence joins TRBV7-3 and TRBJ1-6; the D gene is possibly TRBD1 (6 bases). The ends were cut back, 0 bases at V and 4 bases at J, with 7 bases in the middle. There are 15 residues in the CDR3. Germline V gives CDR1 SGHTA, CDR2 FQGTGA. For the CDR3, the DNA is TGTGCCAGCAGCTTAACCAGGGGTTATAATTCACCCCTCCACTTT. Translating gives CASSLTRGYNSPLHF.

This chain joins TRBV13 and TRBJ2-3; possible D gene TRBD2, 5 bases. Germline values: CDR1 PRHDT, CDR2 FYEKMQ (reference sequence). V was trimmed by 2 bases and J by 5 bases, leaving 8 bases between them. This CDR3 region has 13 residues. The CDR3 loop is CASSLRGKDTQYF. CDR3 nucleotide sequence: TGTGCCAGCAGCTTACGGGGAAAAGATACGCAGTATTTT.